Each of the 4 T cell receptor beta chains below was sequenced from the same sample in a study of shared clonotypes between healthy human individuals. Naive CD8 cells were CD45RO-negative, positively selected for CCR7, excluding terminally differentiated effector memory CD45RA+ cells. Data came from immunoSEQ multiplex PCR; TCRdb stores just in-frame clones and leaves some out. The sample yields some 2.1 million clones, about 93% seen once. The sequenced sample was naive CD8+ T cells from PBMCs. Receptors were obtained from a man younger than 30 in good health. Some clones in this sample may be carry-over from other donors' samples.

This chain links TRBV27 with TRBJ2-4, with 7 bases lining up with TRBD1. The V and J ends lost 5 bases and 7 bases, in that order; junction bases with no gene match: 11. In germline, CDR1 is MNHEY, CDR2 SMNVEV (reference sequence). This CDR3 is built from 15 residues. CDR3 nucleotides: TGTGCCAGCAGTGACCGACAGGGTAATGGTAACATTCAGTACTTC. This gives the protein CASSDRQGNGNIQYF.

DNA of the CDR3: TGTGCCAGCAGCTTAGTAGACAGCCTCCCCAGCAATCAGCCCCAGCATTTT. This gives the protein CASSLVDSLPSNQPQHF. The rearrangement uses TRBV7-9 and TRBJ1-5, with D possibly TRBD1 on 5 matching bases. This CDR3 is 17 amino acids long. V lost 1 base, J lost 1 base, and 14 bases lay in between. Germline CDR1 is SEHNR and CDR2 is FQNEAQ (reference sequence).

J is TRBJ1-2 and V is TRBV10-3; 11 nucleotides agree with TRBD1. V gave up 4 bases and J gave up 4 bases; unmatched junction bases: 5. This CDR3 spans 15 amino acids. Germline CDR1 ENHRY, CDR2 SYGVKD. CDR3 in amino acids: CAISGTGGFLYGYTF. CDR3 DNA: TGTGCCATCAGTGGGACAGGGGGCTTTCTCTATGGCTACACCTTC.

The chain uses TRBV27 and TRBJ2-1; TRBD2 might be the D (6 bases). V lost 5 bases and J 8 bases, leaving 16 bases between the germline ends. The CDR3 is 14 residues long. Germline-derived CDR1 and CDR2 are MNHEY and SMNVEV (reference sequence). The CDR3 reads CASSPLLAWHEQFF. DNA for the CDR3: TGTGCCAGCAGTCCACTACTAGCTTGGCATGAGCAGTTCTTC.